This T cell receptor beta chain was found in a study of shared clonotypes between healthy human individuals. The V end lost 5 bases, the J end lost 8 bases, and 7 bases lay between the germline ends. The CDR3 contains 11 residues. Germline assignment: CDR1 PRHDT and CDR2 FYEKMQ (reference sequence). Data came from immunoSEQ multiplex PCR; TCRdb stores just in-frame clones and leaves some out. The repertoire consists of 1.5 million to 2.5 million clones, with less than 95% occurring once and the leading ten covering more than 0.9%. As to this clone: What it binds is not known. Other DNA sequences in the sample encode the same CDR3.

CD8 cells regarded as naive lacked CD45RO, were positively chosen for CCR7, and omitted terminally differentiated effector memory CD45RA+ cells. Study donors comprised healthy, HIV-negative adults devoid of recent acute infection or vaccination. Findings and caveats of the study: Only a few donors were included, so the genetic and exposure-history diversity represented was limited. Non-shared clonotypes had lower generation probabilities than clonotypes shared by all four sorted-subset donors.

Sample: naive CD8+ T cells sorted from blood. The chain carries TRBV13 and TRBJ2-1; D not resolved. The clonotype comes from a man aged 18 to 29 in good health. The chain's CDR3 is CASSPLHEQFF. The CDR3 DNA follows: TGTGCCAGCAGCCCCCTCCATGAGCAGTTCTTC.